A single sample gave rise to the 7 T cell receptor beta chains below, sequenced in a study of shared clonotypes between healthy human individuals. The assay was immunoSEQ multiplex PCR, and TCRdb's table has in-frame clones only and misses some. The sample holds about 980,000 clones; roughly 72% are singletons and the top ten take nearly 1.5%. The sample taken for sequencing was memory CD4+ T cells sorted from blood. Subset given: CD45RA-negative fraction. Every receptor here comes from a man aged 18 to 29 in good health.

V usage is TRBV7-2 and J usage is TRBJ1-5; the D is unclear. Per the germline V gene, CDR1 is SGHTA and CDR2 is FQGNSA. V was pared by 1 base and J by 6 bases, with 10 bases between. The CDR3 has 14 residues. The CDR3 reads CASSLGGSGQPQHF. For the CDR3, the DNA is TGTGCCAGCAGCTTAGGTGGGTCGGGTCAGCCCCAGCATTTT. The full variable domain, rest sourced from reference TRBV7-2 and TRBJ1-5, is GAGVSQSPSNKVTEKGKDVELRCDPISGHTALYWYRQSLGQGLEFLIYFQGNSAPDKSGLPSDRFSAERTGGSVSTLTIQRTQQEDSAVYLCASSLGGSGQPQHFGDGTRLSIL.

The chain couples TRBV6-6 to TRBJ2-7, with unresolved D. The CDR3 extends over 13 amino acids. Trimming took off 6 bases at V and 6 bases at J, with 15 bases between the two ends. Germline V CDR1 and CDR2: MNHNY, SVGAGI (reference sequence). The CDR3 is CASSIGTVGEQYF. Written as DNA, the CDR3 is TGTGCCAGCAGCATCGGAACGGTGGGCGAGCAGTACTTC.

The chain couples TRBV4-2 to TRBJ2-2, with D uncertain. V lost 0 bases and J lost 6, with 14 bases in between. This CDR3 region has 16 residues. Per germline, CDR1 LGHNA and CDR2 YNFKEQ. The chain's CDR3 is CASSQEWYPTPGELFF. The CDR3 DNA is TGTGCCAGCAGCCAAGAGTGGTATCCCACCCCCGGGGAGCTGTTTTTT.

The V and J genes are TRBV9 and TRBJ1-6; unclear D gene. Germline-derived CDR1 and CDR2 are SGDLS and YYNGEE. The CDR3 sequence is 15 residues long. The V end was cut by 3 bases, the J end by 6 bases, with 13 bases between. The CDR3 reads CASSASWGGNSPLHF. The CDR3 DNA sequence: TGTGCCAGCAGCGCCTCCTGGGGTGGTAATTCACCCCTCCACTTT.

In the case of this clone: In the same sample, other DNA sequences code for this CDR3. This rearrangement joins TRBV6-1 to TRBJ1-5; D is unclear. The germline CDR1 and CDR2 sequences are MNHNS and SASEGT. The CDR3 runs to 16 residues. Trimming removed 0 bases at V and 3 bases at J, with 12 bases between. Here the CDR3 reads CASSEARTVSNQPQHF. CDR3 coding DNA: TGTGCCAGCAGTGAAGCGCGGACGGTGTCCAATCAGCCCCAGCATTTT.

V is TRBV7-2 and J is TRBJ2-7; D call uncertain. Trimming stripped 4 bases from V and 2 bases from J, with 9 bases between. The germline V gene has CDR1 SGHTA and CDR2 FQGNSA. The CDR3 has 13 amino acids. The CDR3 protein is CASSSTSTYEQYF. CDR3 DNA sequence: TGTGCCAGCAGCTCCACTTCTACCTACGAGCAGTACTTC. Variable domain in full (rest from reference TRBV7-2 and TRBJ2-7): GAGVSQSPSNKVTEKGKDVELRCDPISGHTALYWYRQSLGQGLEFLIYFQGNSAPDKSGLPSDRFSAERTGGSVSTLTIQRTQQEDSAVYLCASSSTSTYEQYFGPGTRLTVT.

Details on this clone: In the same sample, other DNA sequences code for this CDR3. The V gene is TRBV30, the J gene TRBJ1-2; D not certain. Trimming cost V 3 bases and J 7 bases, with 12 bases left between them. Germline CDR1 is GTSNPN and CDR2 is SVGIG (reference sequence). The length of the CDR3 is 12 residues. In nucleotides, the CDR3 is TGTGCCTGGAGCGGCTCAGTCGGTGGCTACACCTTC. Translating it yields CAWSGSVGGYTF.